This paragraph reports one T cell receptor (beta chain). The table lists this clonotype with many counts. The antigen it recognizes is unknown. No much larger clone exists at a distance of one base, and base qualities are not known. The data stem from a study of blood T cells in healthy people across ages (dated by TCRdb to the mid-2010s). For the study in its entirety: Template switching captured roughly one uniquely barcoded TCR beta cDNA molecule per two T cells in model experiments. To track age-related changes in TCR beta repertoire diversity, the study relied on deep sequencing normalized with unique cDNA molecular identifiers. The donors were divided into four age groups: young (average around 15 years), middle-aged (under 40), aged (under 70) and long-lived (roughly 82). To avoid experimental bias, donors of different ages were spread randomly across the sequencing lanes. Using the same blood draw, the study looked at two additional independent replicas of 1 million unique cDNA reads for two donors, one aged 18 to 30 and the other aged 80 or older.

Systemically healthy Caucasian individuals from Russia, 35 to 40 in total and aged 6 to 90 years, were included as donors. Approximately 9.3 milliliters of peripheral blood were collected from each donor into EDTA-treated Vacutainer tubes. Ficoll-Paque density-gradient centrifugation was used to isolate PBMCs, with at least 6.5 million obtained per sample. Total RNA was extracted from PBMCs with Trizol reagent, with at least 6 micrograms obtained per sample. The percentages of naive CD45RAhigh/CD27high T cells were determined by flow cytometry on a PBMC aliquot from every donor. Libraries were built with 5' RACE. TCRdb names Illumina HiSeq 2500 as the instrument used. A second PCR of about 6 to 11 cycles was performed with a sample-barcoded 5' primer and a J-beta primer mix. A template-switch 5' adaptor carrying 12 random nucleotides introduced a unique molecular identifier onto each TCR beta cDNA molecule. Each sample yielded at least 2.5 million CDR3-containing paired-end reads. The Mint cDNA synthesis kit, primed by a TRBC-specific oligonucleotide, was used to synthesize first-strand cDNA from all RNA. Following uracil-DNA glycosylase treatment, all cDNA underwent a first 18-cycle PCR with the universal primers M1SS and BC2_uni_R. The authors processed their data as follows. Normalization of each sample was performed by random selection of 1 million high-quality reads, each carrying a distinct molecular identifier. Reads sharing molecular identifiers were discarded rather than binned into consensus sequences. MiTCR, with a Q25 quality threshold and the strictest error-elimination algorithm, was used for CDR3 identification, clonotype clustering and error correction. A nonparametric unseen species model with Euler transformation was used to estimate lower-bound total TCR beta diversity. The public reads were run again by TCRdb, first through fastp at Q25 and then through MiXCR, and only productive beta chains were kept. Rows with one shared CDR3 protein collapse into an entry with the most common genes and DNA. These V and J calls originate from TCRdb's pipeline instead of the authors' own analysis. Recorded for this sample are about 1.1 million distinct CDR3 sequences; less than 45% of them occurred a single time. Jointly, the top ten make up roughly 13% of the sample.

The study at large found these results: The CMV infection status of donors was not known, potentially confounding age-related changes in expanded clonotypes. There was a strong correlation between observed TCR beta diversity and the percentage of naive T cells measured by flow cytometry. Because profiling used bulk unsorted PBMCs, naive and antigen-experienced compartments could not be compared conclusively. Compared with the aged group, more naive CD4+ T cells, fewer expanded clones and increased TCR diversity were shown by the long-lived group, suggesting age selection. Estimates of total diversity based on one million sequenced T cells were considered lower bounds and underestimates. As age increased, observed TCR beta diversity per million T cells dropped in a roughly linear way, and a significant reduction was already evident by age about 40.

From the germline V gene, CDR1 is SGHDN and CDR2 is FVKESK. Its CDR3 holds 15 amino acids, cysteine through phenylalanine. Only the CDR3 DNA stays, 45 bases, in frame from base 1. Trimming takes 0 bases from V and 0 bases from J, and the germline ends sit 6 bases apart. Rearrangement joined TRBV14 to TRBJ2-1; the D gene lacks a confident call. The source is a young man in good health. Sequencing used blood. The CDR3 corresponds to CASSQEQFSYNEQFF. In nucleotide form, the sequence is TGTGCCAGCAGCCAAGAACAATTCTCCTACAATGAGCAGTTCTTC.